In its sample, the clone carrying this TCR beta chain was seen once. Its antigen is currently unknown. The record originates from a study of T cell responses to AZD1222 COVID-19 vaccine. Study findings and constraints: Compared with day 0, the breadth and depth of the Spike-specific TCR repertoire rose significantly after two doses of AZD1222.

TCRdb's copy holds only in-frame clones and misses some; the assay was immunoSEQ multiplex PCR. Among about 110,000 clones listed, more than 75% were seen once. Pooled in the analysis were second doses at about 4 or about 12 weeks. The starting material was peripheral blood, obtained 28 days after the second AZD1222 dose. This TCR was sampled from an adult who received the AZD1222 COVID-19 vaccine.

The CDR3 protein is CASSTNRVGQDGYTF. CDR3 nucleotide sequence: TGTGCCAGTAGTACGAACAGGGTTGGGCAGGATGGCTACACCTTC. The rearrangement uses TRBV19 and TRBJ1-2; maybe TRBD1 (6 bases). Germline assignment: CDR1 LNHDA and CDR2 SQIVND (reference sequence). The CDR3 is made up of 15 amino acids. The ends were cut back, 4 bases at V and 6 bases at J, with 18 bases in the middle. Supplemented by reference TRBV19 and TRBJ1-2, the full variable domain reads DGGITQSPKYLFRKEGQNVTLSCEQNLNHDAMYWYRQDPGQGLRLIYYSQIVNDFQKGDIAEGYSVSREKKESFPLTVTSAQKNPTAFYLCASSTNRVGQDGYTFGSGTRLTVV.